Detailed here is one T cell receptor (beta chain). Antigen unknown. Reverse transcribed after extraction, RNA yielded cDNA as the sequencing template. Assay: immunoSEQ multiplex PCR; the TCRdb copy retains only in-frame clones and omits some. The sample lists 45,000 to 70,000 clones; 95% to 97% were seen once. This sample was included in a study of CD8+ T cells in alopecia areata. Looking at the study overall: Treatment comprised oral tofacitinib, 5 to 10 mg twice daily, in treated patients.

Study conclusions and caveats: Clonality exceeded that of normal scalp in lesional scalp, most notably in alopecia totalis/universalis.

It was from alopecia areata patients that lesional scalp punch biopsies and peripheral blood were collected. Sequences were derived from CD8+ T cells sorted from blood, sampled at week 0. The receptor comes from a human donor with alopecia areata.

The CDR3 bases are TGTGCCAGCAGCTTAGTCGTAGGGAGGGATACGCAGTATTTT. Encoded protein: CASSLVVGRDTQYF. The chain links TRBV7-9 to TRBJ2-3; D possibly corresponds to TRBD2 (6 bases). CDR3 length: 14 residues. Germline CDR1 SEHNR, CDR2 FQNEAQ (reference sequence). Trimming cost V 1 base and J 6 bases, with 11 bases left between them.